A selection of T cell receptor beta chains follows, all from one sample in a study of cytomegalovirus exposure and HLA in healthy donors. The protocol was immunoSEQ multiplex PCR, while the TCRdb copy is restricted to in-frame clones and leaves out a portion. The repertoire holds under 130,000 clones, roughly 71% seen once, with 9.5% to 13% in the top ten. The specimen sequenced was PBMCs. Receptor source: a man aged 35 to 55 in good health and CMV-seropositive. Both conserved end residues are part of each CDR3. The order of the fields is V gene, D gene, J gene, CDR3 protein. A D gene is named only where the DNA matches it firmly.

>TRBV9|NA|TRBJ1-2
CASTSIQGDYTF
>TRBV19|TRBD2|TRBJ2-1
CASSIEVAGENEQFF
>TRBV30|NA|TRBJ1-5
CAWSVNPDQPQHF
>TRBV7-2|NA|TRBJ2-7
CASSLTGNEQYF
>TRBV6-5|NA|TRBJ2-7
CASSRSSPPYEQYF
>TRBV5-4|TRBD2|TRBJ2-2
CASSSRLAGGAGELFF
>TRBV12-5|TRBD1|TRBJ2-2
CASGFPRQGSNTGELFF
>TRBV5-8|NA|TRBJ1-1
CASSLEGGRATEAFF
>TRBV7-2|TRBD1|TRBJ2-1
CASSSRDRIYNEQFF
>TRBV27|TRBD2|NA
CASERRAGGPYEQYF
>TRBV29-1|TRBD2|TRBJ2-5
CSVATLAGQETQYF
>TRBV7-2|TRBD1|TRBJ1-1
CASSPLGRGLMGTEAFF
>TRBV7-3|TRBD2|TRBJ2-1
CASSNGLANNEQFF
>TRBV13|TRBD2|TRBJ2-1
CASSASLAGGPIRGNEQFF
>TRBV4-1|NA|TRBJ1-1
CASSQESAAMNTEAFF
>TRBV15|TRBD2|TRBJ2-1
CATSLAGGINEQFF
>TRBV5-1|TRBD1|TRBJ1-1
CASSGDRGKAFF
>TRBV4-1|TRBD1|TRBJ1-1
CASSPRQGIGNTEAFF
>TRBV4-1|NA|TRBJ1-5
CASSGRGDNQPQHF
>TRBV6-5|TRBD2|NA
CASSDLAGEAYEQYF
>TRBV7-3|NA|TRBJ1-1
CASRKEGSTEAFF
>TRBV28|TRBD2|TRBJ2-7
CASSLWRGGLAGGEQYF
>TRBV27|TRBD2|TRBJ2-1
CASSLAGAYNEQFF
>TRBV19|TRBD1|TRBJ2-2
CASRPGTVNTGELFF